Sequencing of this T cell receptor beta chain was carried out in a study of spatial heterogeneity in lung cancer (dated by TCRdb to the late 2010s). Concerning the study at large: Beta-chain transcripts were consistently detected in greater numbers than alpha-chain transcripts, which likely reflects a higher abundance of beta-chain transcripts. In tumor regions, TCR transcript counts showed a strong correlation with a T cell transcriptional module score from matched bulk RNA-seq. In the raw uncorrected reads, each unique combination of TCR and UMI appeared more than ten times on average. TCR alpha and beta repertoires were quantitatively compared across multiple tumor regions, matched nontumor lung and blood in non-small cell lung cancer. TCR repertoire features were related to nonsynonymous mutation counts determined by whole-exome sequencing of tumor tissue. Both alpha and beta chains were TCR-sequenced in samples taken at surgery, namely 220 tumor regions, roughly 64 matched nontumor lung samples and just over 55 PBMC samples.

After removal of 3 bases from V and 6 bases from J, the junction retains 6 bases not matched to a gene. Taken from the germline V gene, the CDR1 and CDR2 loops are KGHSH and LQKENI. Counted from cysteine to phenylalanine, this CDR3 has 15 amino acids. The DNA shown is the 45-base CDR3, in frame from base 1. The library was obtained by 5' RACE. The sequencer listed for this sample is NextSeq 500. The TCR library protocol attached a unique molecular identifier to each TCR cDNA molecule to allow correction of PCR and sequencing errors. Under the source paper's analysis protocol: TCR identification, UMI-based error correction and CDR3 extraction were performed with Decombinator tools. Expanded TCRs were defined as those above a frequency of 2 per 1,000, corresponding to the top 1% of the tumor frequency distribution. Expanded tumor TCRs statistically deemed absent (corrected P<0.05) from at least one tumor region were classed as regional, and all other expanded tumor TCRs were classed as ubiquitous. Each repertoire was subsampled 100 times to 5,000 TCRs, after which Renyi diversity was computed with the R vegan package. CDR3 similarity networks were constructed using string-kernel similarity of amino acid triplets, with links drawn between CDR3s whose pairwise similarity was above 0.82. The public reads were run again by TCRdb, first through fastp at Q25 and then through MiXCR, and only productive beta chains were kept. Identical CDR3 protein sequences are pooled into one entry, listed with their most common genes and DNA. The V and J calls, along with clone size, are taken from TCRdb and not from the paper's own processing. This sample has more than 25,000 distinct CDR3 sequences in its table, and around 7.5% of those were observed once. The ten largest clones capture approximately 23% of the sample.

What the work shows at the level of the full study, not this receptor alone: Estimated TCR-seq coverage of tumor T cells was only around 7% for alpha chains and around 14% for beta chains. The tumor nonsynonymous mutation count correlated with the number of expanded alpha and beta TCRs within the tumor. Counts of ubiquitous and regional expanded TCRs correlated with counts of ubiquitous and regional nonsynonymous mutations, respectively. Confirming at a functional level the hypothesis that regional TCRs recognize regional mutations was considered to require additional single-cell paired TCR alpha and beta sequencing.

What this sample's time point label stands for: sample taken at primary tumor resection. The donors were 70 or so patients from the lung TRACERx cohort who had early-stage, untreated non-small cell lung cancer. Without any cell sorting, TCR sequencing was performed on whole RNA extracted either from tumor and nontumor lung tissue or from cryopreserved PBMC samples. A patient was chosen for TCR sequencing only when enough RNA was available from at least two tumor regions. A lung pathologist reviewed the tumor and adjacent nontumor lung specimens before the specimens were selected. As concerns this clonotype: No cognate antigen has been identified for it. No base quality information exists; no much larger clone differs at one position.

The chain is made from TRBV18 and TRBJ2-1; 9 bases in the junction line up with TRBD1. The specimen was lung tumor tissue, collected at surgery. This receptor was identified in a male donor with early-stage non-small cell lung cancer. In nucleotides, the sequence is TGTGCCAGCTCACCCGAAGGACAGGGGCTCAATGAGCAGTTCTTC. Translation gives CASSPEGQGLNEQFF.